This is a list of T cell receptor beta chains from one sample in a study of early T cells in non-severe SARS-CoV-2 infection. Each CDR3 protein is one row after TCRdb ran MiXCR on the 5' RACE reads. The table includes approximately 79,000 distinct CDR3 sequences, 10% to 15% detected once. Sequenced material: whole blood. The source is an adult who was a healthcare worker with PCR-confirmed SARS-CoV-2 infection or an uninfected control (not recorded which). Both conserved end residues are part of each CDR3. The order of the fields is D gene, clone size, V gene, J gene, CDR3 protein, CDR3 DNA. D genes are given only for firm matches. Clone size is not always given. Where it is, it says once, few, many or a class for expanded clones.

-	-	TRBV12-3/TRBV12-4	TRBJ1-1	CASSFTGMNTEAFF	TGTGCCAGCAGTTTTACAGGGATGAACACTGAAGCTTTCTTT
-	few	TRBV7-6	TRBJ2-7	CASSLWRGHHEQYF	TGTGCCAGCAGCTTATGGAGGGGGCACCACGAGCAGTACTTC
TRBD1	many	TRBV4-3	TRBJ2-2	CASSGDRTNTGELFF	TGCGCCAGCAGCGGGGACAGAACTAACACCGGGGAGCTGTTTTTT
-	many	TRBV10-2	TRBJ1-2	CASSERWQGRTF	TGCGCCAGCAGTGAACGGTGGCAGGGGAGGACCTTC
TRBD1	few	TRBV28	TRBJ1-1	CASSLGQGTTEAFF	TGTGCCAGCAGTTTAGGACAGGGGACCACTGAAGCTTTCTTT
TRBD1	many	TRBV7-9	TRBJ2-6	CASTSDRPSGANVLTF	TGTGCCAGCACCTCGGACAGGCCCTCTGGGGCCAACGTCCTGACTTTC
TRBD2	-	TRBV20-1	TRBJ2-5	CSARDRQRERETQYF	TGCAGTGCTAGAGATCGTCAGCGGGAGCGGGAGACCCAGTACTTC
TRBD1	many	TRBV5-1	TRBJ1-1	CASSLEGTGSLNTEAFF	TGCGCCAGCAGCTTGGAGGGGACAGGGTCCTTGAACACTGAAGCTTTCTTT
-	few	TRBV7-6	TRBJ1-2	CASSFKFAGGYTF	TGTGCCAGCAGCTTCAAGTTCGCTGGTGGCTACACCTTC
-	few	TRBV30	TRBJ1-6	CAWIGTISRDYNSPLHF	TGTGCCTGGATCGGTACGATCTCCCGAGACTATAATTCACCCCTCCACTTT
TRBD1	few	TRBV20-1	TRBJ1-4	CSAGTAGGKLFF	TGCAGTGCCGGGACAGCGGGGGGAAAACTGTTTTTT
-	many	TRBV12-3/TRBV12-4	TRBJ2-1	CASDKRVGHEQFF	TGTGCCAGCGACAAAAGGGTAGGCCATGAGCAGTTCTTC
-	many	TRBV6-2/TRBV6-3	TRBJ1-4	CASSRGLATNEKLFF	TGTGCCAGCAGCCGGGGACTGGCAACTAATGAAAAACTGTTTTTT
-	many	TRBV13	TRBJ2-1	CASSLSTGSSYNEQFF	TGTGCCAGCAGCTTGAGCACAGGCAGCTCCTACAATGAGCAGTTCTTC
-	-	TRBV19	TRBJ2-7	CVSSAGRNYEQYF	TGTGTCAGTAGTGCCGGACGGAACTACGAGCAGTACTTC
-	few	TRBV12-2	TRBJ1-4	CASRSANEKLFF	TGTGCAAGTCGGTCGGCTAATGAAAAACTGTTTTTT
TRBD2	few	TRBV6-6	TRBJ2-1	CASTWTSGNYNEQFF	TGTGCCAGCACCTGGACTAGCGGGAACTACAATGAGCAGTTCTTC
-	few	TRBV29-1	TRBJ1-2	CSVESPGTHGYTF	TGCAGCGTTGAATCGCCAGGCACTCATGGCTACACCTTC
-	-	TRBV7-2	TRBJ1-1	CASSLFRGTEAFF	TGTGCCAGCAGCTTGTTTCGTGGCACTGAAGCTTTCTTT
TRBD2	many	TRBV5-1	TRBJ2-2	CASSSGLGGTGELFF	TGCGCCAGCAGCTCGGGACTAGGGGGCACCGGGGAGCTGTTTTTT
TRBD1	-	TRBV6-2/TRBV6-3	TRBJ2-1	CASRRQGPYNEQFF	TGTGCCAGCAGGAGACAGGGGCCCTACAATGAGCAGTTCTTC
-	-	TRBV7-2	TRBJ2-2	CASSSGWSAKNTGELFF	TGTGCCAGCAGCTCAGGGTGGTCCGCAAAGAACACCGGGGAGCTGTTTTTT
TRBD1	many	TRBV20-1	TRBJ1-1	CSAVAGGGTEAFF	TGCAGTGCCGTCGCAGGGGGGGGCACTGAAGCTTTCTTT
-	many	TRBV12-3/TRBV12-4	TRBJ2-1	CASRGYNEQFF	TGTGCCAGCAGGGGTTACAATGAGCAGTTCTTC
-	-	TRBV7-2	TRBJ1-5	CASSFAGHLQHF	TGTGCCAGCAGCTTTGCGGGACACCTCCAACATTTT
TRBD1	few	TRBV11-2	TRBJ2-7	CASSLGGSGGANYEQYF	TGTGCCAGCAGCTTAGGCGGGTCAGGGGGCGCAAACTACGAGCAGTACTTC
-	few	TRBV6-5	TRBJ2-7	CASSWGVVGQSYEQYF	TGTGCCAGCAGTTGGGGGGTGGTGGGACAGTCCTACGAGCAGTACTTC
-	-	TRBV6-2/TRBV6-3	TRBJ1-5	CASSRLPFQPQHF	TGTGCCAGCAGTCGACTACCGTTCCAGCCCCAGCATTTT
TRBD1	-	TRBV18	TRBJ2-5	CASSPRVRGNGETQYF	TGTGCCAGCTCACCACGCGTCAGGGGGAATGGAGAGACCCAGTACTTC
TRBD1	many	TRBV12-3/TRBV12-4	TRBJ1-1	CASSETGGWTTNTEAFF	TGTGCCAGCAGTGAGACAGGGGGATGGACCACAAACACTGAAGCTTTCTTT
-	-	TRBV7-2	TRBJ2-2	CASSFTYTGELFF	TGTGCCAGCAGCTTTACTTACACCGGGGAGCTGTTTTTT
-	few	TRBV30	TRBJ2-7	CAWSGPSYEQYF	TGTGCCTGGAGTGGGCCTTCCTACGAGCAGTACTTC
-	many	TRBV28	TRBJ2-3	CASSAQIDTQYF	TGTGCCAGCAGCGCGCAGATAGATACGCAGTATTTT
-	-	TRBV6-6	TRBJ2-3	CASSYSGLPGEGTDTQYF	TGTGCCAGCAGTTACTCGGGTTTACCCGGGGAAGGCACAGATACGCAGTATTTT
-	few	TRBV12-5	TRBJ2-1	CASGLDNEQFF	TGTGCTAGTGGTTTGGATAATGAGCAGTTCTTC
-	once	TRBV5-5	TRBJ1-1	CASSVTGYTEAFF	TGTGCCAGCAGCGTGACTGGATACACTGAAGCTTTCTTT
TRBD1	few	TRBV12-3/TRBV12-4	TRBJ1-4	CASSPGQGNEKLFF	TGTGCCAGCAGTCCGGGACAGGGTAATGAAAAACTGTTTTTT
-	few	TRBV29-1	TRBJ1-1	CSVLDATEAFF	TGCAGCGTTTTGGACGCTACTGAAGCTTTCTTT
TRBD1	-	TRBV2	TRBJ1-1	CASSDREENTEAFF	TGTGCCAGCTCGGACAGGGAGGAAAACACTGAAGCTTTCTTT
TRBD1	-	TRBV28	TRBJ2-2	CASRATGVTGELFF	TGTGCCAGCAGGGCGACAGGGGTCACCGGGGAGCTGTTTTTT
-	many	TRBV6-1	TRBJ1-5	CASSQGTLNQPQHF	TGTGCCAGCAGCCAGGGGACCCTAAATCAGCCCCAGCATTTT
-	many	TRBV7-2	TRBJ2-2	CASSLGAGRRTGELFF	TGTGCCAGCAGCTTAGGAGCAGGGCGAAGGACCGGGGAGCTGTTTTTT
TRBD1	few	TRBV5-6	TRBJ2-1	CASIGIPKTGAGNEQFF	TGTGCCAGCATAGGGATACCCAAGACAGGGGCGGGCAATGAGCAGTTCTTC
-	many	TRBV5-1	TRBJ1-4	CASSPDSTNEKLFF	TGCGCCAGCAGCCCGGACTCAACTAATGAAAAACTGTTTTTT
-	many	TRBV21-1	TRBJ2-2	CARRGSSKLLNTGELFF	TGTGCCAGAAGGGGCAGTAGCAAACTCTTGAACACCGGGGAGCTGTTTTTT
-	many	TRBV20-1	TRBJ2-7	CSARDKTGSSYEQYF	TGCAGTGCTAGAGACAAAACAGGGAGCTCCTACGAGCAGTACTTC
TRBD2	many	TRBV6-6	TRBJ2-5	CASSYPTREGETQYF	TGTGCCAGCAGTTATCCTACTAGGGAGGGGGAGACCCAGTACTTC
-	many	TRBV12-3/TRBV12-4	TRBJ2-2	CASRAGQINTGELFF	TGTGCCAGCAGGGCGGGACAGATCAACACCGGGGAGCTGTTTTTT
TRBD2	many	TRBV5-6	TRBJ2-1	CASSLLSSGSYNEQFF	TGTGCCAGCAGCTTGCTGTCTAGCGGCTCCTACAATGAGCAGTTCTTC
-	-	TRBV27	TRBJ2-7	CASSLSGSYYEQYF	TGTGCCAGCAGTTTATCTGGGAGTTACTACGAGCAGTACTTC
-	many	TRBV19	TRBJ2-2	CASSMINQDGGRGELFF	TGTGCCAGTAGTATGATAAATCAGGACGGAGGAAGGGGGGAGCTGTTTTTT
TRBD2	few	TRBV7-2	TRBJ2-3	CASSSTQAGVWDTQYF	TGTGCCAGCAGCTCAACTCAGGCGGGGGTATGGGATACGCAGTATTTT
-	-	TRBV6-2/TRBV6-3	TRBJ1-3	CASSYPDFSENTIYF	TGTGCCAGCAGTTACCCGGATTTCTCTGAAAACACCATATATTTT
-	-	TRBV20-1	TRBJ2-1	CSADRGLGYNEQFF	TGCAGTGCCGATCGGGGGTTGGGGTACAATGAGCAGTTCTTC
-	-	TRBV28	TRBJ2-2	CATPAWGYDTGELFF	TGTGCCACCCCTGCGTGGGGGTATGACACCGGGGAGCTGTTTTTT
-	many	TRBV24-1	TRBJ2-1	CATSDLKVLGIDSYNEQFF	TGTGCCACCAGTGATTTAAAGGTTCTGGGAATAGACTCCTACAATGAGCAGTTCTTC
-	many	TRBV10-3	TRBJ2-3	CAISESGVTDTQYF	TGTGCCATCAGTGAGTCGGGGGTGACAGATACGCAGTATTTT